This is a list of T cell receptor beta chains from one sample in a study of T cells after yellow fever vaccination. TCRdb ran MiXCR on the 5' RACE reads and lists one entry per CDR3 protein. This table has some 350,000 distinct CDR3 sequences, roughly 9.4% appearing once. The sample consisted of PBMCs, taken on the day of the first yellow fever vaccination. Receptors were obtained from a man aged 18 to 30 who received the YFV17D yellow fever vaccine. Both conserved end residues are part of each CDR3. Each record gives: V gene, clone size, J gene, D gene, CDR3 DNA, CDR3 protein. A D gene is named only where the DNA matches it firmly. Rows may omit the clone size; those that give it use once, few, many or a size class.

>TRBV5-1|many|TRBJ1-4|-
TGCGCCAGCAGCTTGGACGGCAGGGGCAGGCGTGAAAAACTGTTTTTT
CASSLDGRGRREKLFF
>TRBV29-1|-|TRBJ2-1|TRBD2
TGCAGCGTTGCGGACGGACTAGACCAAACAAATGAGCAGTTCTTC
CSVADGLDQTNEQFF
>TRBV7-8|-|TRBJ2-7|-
TGTGCCAGCAGCTTAGTTCCGTCCGGCGGCTACGAGCAGTACTTC
CASSLVPSGGYEQYF
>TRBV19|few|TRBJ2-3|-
TGTGCCAGTAGTCCAAACCCGGACAGTTACACAGATACGCAGTATTTT
CASSPNPDSYTDTQYF
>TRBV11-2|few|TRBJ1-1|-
TGTGCCAGCAGCTTAGACGGCTTGGAAGCTTTCTTT
CASSLDGLEAFF
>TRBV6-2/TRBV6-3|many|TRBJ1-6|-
TGTGCCAGCAGTCGACACGGTAGGAATTCACCCCTCCACTTT
CASSRHGRNSPLHF
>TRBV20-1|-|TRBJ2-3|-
TGCAGTGCTAGAGATCTAACCCGCACAGATACGCAGTATTTT
CSARDLTRTDTQYF
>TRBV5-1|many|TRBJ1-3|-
TGTGCCAGCAGCCCCGGACAGAGCTCTGGAAACACCATATATTTT
CASSPGQSSGNTIYF
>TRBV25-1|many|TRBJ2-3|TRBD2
TGTGCCAGCAGTGAAAGCGGGGGGGCAGGGGATACGCAGTATTTT
CASSESGGAGDTQYF
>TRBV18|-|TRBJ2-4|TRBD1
TGTGCCAGCTCAGCCGACAGGGGATGGGCCAAAAACATTCAGTACTTC
CASSADRGWAKNIQYF
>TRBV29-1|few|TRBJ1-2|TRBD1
TGCAGCGCTCAGGGGGGACTTAACTATGGCTACACCTTC
CSAQGGLNYGYTF
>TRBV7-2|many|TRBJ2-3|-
TGTGCCAGCAAGACTATGCTAGACACAGATACGCAGTATTTT
CASKTMLDTDTQYF
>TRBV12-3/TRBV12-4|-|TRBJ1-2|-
TGTGCCAGCACCCCGGGGCCTGGGGGCTACACCTTC
CASTPGPGGYTF
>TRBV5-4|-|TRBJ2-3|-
TGTGCCAGCAGCTTGTCGTCCTTCACAGATACGCAGTATTTT
CASSLSSFTDTQYF
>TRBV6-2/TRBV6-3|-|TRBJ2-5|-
TGTGCCAGCAGTTACCTAGTGAATCAAGAGACCCAGTACTTC
CASSYLVNQETQYF
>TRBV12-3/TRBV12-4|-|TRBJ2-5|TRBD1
TGTGCCAGCAGTCCGACAGGGGGCGAAAAGACCCAGTACTTC
CASSPTGGEKTQYF
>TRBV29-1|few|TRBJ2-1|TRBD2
TGCAGCGCCGCTTCTAGCGGAAACAATGAGCAGTTCTTC
CSAASSGNNEQFF
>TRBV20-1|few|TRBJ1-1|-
TGCAGTGCTCGCAGGGGCGGCCTGATGAACACTGAAGCTTTCTTT
CSARRGGLMNTEAFF
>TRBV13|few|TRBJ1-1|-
TGTGCCAGCAGCCCGGCCGGGCTAGTGAACACTGAAGCTTTCTTT
CASSPAGLVNTEAFF
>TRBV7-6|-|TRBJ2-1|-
TGTGCCAGCAGCGCAGGACTTCACTCCTACAATGAGCAGTTCTTC
CASSAGLHSYNEQFF
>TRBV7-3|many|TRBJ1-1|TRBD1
TGTGCCAGCAGCCCAGGGGGGAACACTGAAGCTTTCTTT
CASSPGGNTEAFF
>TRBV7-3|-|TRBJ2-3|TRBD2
TGTGCCAGCAGCTCCACAGGCGGGGGGGTAGATACGCAGTATTTT
CASSSTGGGVDTQYF
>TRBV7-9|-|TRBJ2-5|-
TGTGCCAGCAGCCACCAGACCGGGGCCAAGGAGACCCAGTACTTC
CASSHQTGAKETQYF
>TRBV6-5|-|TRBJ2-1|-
TGTGCCAGCAGTTATCCGGCCGGGCCGCACAATGAGCAGTTCTTC
CASSYPAGPHNEQFF
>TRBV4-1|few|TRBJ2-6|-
TGCGCCAGCAGCCTCACGGAATTGACCCCGCCCGGGGCCAACGTCCTGACTTTC
CASSLTELTPPGANVLTF
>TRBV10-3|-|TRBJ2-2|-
TGTGCCATCAGTGAGTCGACGGGGCACACCGGGGAGCTGTTTTTT
CAISESTGHTGELFF
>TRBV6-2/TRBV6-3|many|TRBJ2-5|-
TGTGCCAGCAGTAACCACGGCGGGGAAGAGACCCAGTACTTC
CASSNHGGEETQYF
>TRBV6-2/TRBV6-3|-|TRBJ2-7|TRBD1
TGTGCCAGCAGGGGAGGACAGGGGGCTTACGAGCAGTACTTC
CASRGGQGAYEQYF
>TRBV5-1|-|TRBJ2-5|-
TGCGCCAGCAGGCCCGGGACCCAAGAGACCCAGTACTTC
CASRPGTQETQYF
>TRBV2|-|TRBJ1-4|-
TGTGCCAGCAGTGATGGTACGGCGGGTGAAAAACTGTTTTTT
CASSDGTAGEKLFF
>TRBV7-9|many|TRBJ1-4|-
TGTGCCAGCAGGTCCGGGATCGGAGCAACTAATGAAAAACTGTTTTTT
CASRSGIGATNEKLFF
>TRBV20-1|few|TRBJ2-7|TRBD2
TGCAGTGCTAGACCCGGGACTAGCGAAGCCTACGAGCAGTACTTC
CSARPGTSEAYEQYF
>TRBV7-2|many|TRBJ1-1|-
TGTGCCAGCAGCTTCGGGGAGAACACTGAAGCTTTCTTT
CASSFGENTEAFF
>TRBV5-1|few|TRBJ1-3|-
TGCGCCAGCAGCTTGTTCGGTGACTCTGGAAACACCATATATTTT
CASSLFGDSGNTIYF
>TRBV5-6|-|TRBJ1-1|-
TGTGCCAGCAGCTTGGCCAGGACAGAGGTTACTGAAGCTTTCTTT
CASSLARTEVTEAFF
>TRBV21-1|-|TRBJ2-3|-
TGTGCCAGCCCCCAGTCGACAGGGGGCGCAGATACGCAGTATTTT
CASPQSTGGADTQYF
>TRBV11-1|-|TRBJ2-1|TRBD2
TGTGCCAGCAGCCCGGGACTAGCCAATGAGCAGTTCTTC
CASSPGLANEQFF
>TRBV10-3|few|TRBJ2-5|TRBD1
TGTGCCATCAAGAGCTTCGACAGGGGGCATGAGACCCAGTACTTC
CAIKSFDRGHETQYF
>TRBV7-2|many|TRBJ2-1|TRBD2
TGTGCCAGCAGCTTAGTGGGACTAGCGGAGGAGTTCTTC
CASSLVGLAEEFF
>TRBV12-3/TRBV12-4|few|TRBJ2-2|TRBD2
TGTGCCAGCAGCTTAGCGGGGTCGAACACCGGGGAGCTGTTTTTT
CASSLAGSNTGELFF
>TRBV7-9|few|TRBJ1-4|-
TGTGCCAGCAGCCCGGGGTTCCCAAGGGGTGAAAAACTGTTTTTT
CASSPGFPRGEKLFF
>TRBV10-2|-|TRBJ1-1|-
TGCGCCAGCAGTGCTGGGGTCGCTGAAGCTTTCTTT
CASSAGVAEAFF
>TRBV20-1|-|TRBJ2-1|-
TGCAGTGCTACTACAGGCTCCTACAATGAGCAGTTCTTC
CSATTGSYNEQFF
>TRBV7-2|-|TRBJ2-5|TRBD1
TGTGCCAGCAGCCCCAACGACAGGGCGGTGAGAGAGACCCAGTACTTC
CASSPNDRAVRETQYF
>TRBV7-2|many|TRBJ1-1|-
TGTGCCAGCAGCTTAAGCAGGGTTGGGGACACTGAAGCTTTCTTT
CASSLSRVGDTEAFF
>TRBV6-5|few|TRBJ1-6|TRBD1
TGTGCCAGCAGTTACGGGCAGGGGGGGTCACCCCTCCACTTT
CASSYGQGGSPLHF
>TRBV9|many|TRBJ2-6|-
TGTGCCAGCAGCGTAGGGCAGCACTCCGGGGCCAACGTCCTGACTTTC
CASSVGQHSGANVLTF
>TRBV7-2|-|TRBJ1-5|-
TGTGCCAGCAGCTTAAGTTTCGGGATTCAGCCCCAGCATTTT
CASSLSFGIQPQHF
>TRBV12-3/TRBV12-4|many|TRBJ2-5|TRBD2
TGTGCCAGCAGACTAGCGGGCACGCAAGAGACCCAGTACTTC
CASRLAGTQETQYF
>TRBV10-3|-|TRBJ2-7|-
TGTGCCACCACTGCGATAGGCTCCTACGAGCAGTACTTC
CATTAIGSYEQYF
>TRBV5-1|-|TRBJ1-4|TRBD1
TGCGCCAGCAGCTCCGGGACAGGGGCCCTTAGTGAAAAACTGTTTTTT
CASSSGTGALSEKLFF
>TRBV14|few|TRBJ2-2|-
TGTGCCAGCAGCCAATACTCTGGTGCCGGGGAGCTGTTTTTT
CASSQYSGAGELFF
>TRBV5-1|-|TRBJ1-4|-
TGCGCCAGCAGCTCCAGGGTAGGGGAAAAACTGTTTTTT
CASSSRVGEKLFF
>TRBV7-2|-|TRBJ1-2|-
TGTGCCAGCAGCGCCCCCGGGACATGGACTGGTGGCTACACCTTC
CASSAPGTWTGGYTF
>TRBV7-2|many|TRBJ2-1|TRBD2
TGTGCCAGCAGCTTATGGGGGGGGGTTTACAATGAGCAGTTCTTC
CASSLWGGVYNEQFF
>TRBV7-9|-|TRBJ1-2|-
TGTGCCAGCAGCTTTCAGGGTCGGGATGGCTACACCTTC
CASSFQGRDGYTF